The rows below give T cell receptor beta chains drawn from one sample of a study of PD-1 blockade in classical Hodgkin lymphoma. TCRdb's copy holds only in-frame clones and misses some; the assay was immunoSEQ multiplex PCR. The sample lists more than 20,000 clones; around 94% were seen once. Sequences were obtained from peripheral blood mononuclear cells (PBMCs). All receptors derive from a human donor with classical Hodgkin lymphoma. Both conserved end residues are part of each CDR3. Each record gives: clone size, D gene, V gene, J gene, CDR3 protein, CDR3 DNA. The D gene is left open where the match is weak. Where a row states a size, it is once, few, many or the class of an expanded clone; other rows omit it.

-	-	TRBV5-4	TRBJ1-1	CASSLVGGSSTEAFF	TGTGCCAGCAGCTTGGTTGGGGGGAGTAGCACTGAAGCTTTCTTT
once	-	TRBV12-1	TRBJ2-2	CASSPKRERTGELFF	TGTGCCAGCAGCCCCAAGCGGGAGCGCACCGGGGAGCTGTTTTTT
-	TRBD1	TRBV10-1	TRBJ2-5	CASSENRGLRETQYF	TGCGCCAGCAGCGAGAACAGGGGGCTTCGAGAGACCCAGTACTTC
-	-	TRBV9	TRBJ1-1	CASSTPGQLNTEAFF	TGTGCCAGCAGCACCCCCGGACAGTTGAACACTGAAGCTTTCTTT
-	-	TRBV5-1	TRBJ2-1	CASSLVRNEQFF	TGCGCCAGCAGCTTGGTAAGAAATGAGCAGTTCTTC
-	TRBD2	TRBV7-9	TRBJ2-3	CASSSGRAGGLDTQYF	TGTGCCAGCAGCTCCGGTCGTGCGGGAGGGCTAGATACGCAGTATTTT
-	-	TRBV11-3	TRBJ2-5	CASSLGTHGVETQYF	TGTGCCAGCAGCCTAGGGACCCACGGGGTAGAGACCCAGTACTTC
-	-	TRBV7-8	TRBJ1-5	CASSSELGSTQPQHF	TGTGCCAGCAGCTCGGAACTGGGGTCTACTCAGCCCCAGCATTTT
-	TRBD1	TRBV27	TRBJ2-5	CASSFLDRGRETQYF	TGTGCCAGCAGTTTCCTAGACAGGGGGCGAGAGACCCAGTACTTC
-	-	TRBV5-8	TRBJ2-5	CASSLGSAFQETQYF	TGTGCCAGCAGCTTGGGGTCGGCCTTCCAAGAGACCCAGTACTTC
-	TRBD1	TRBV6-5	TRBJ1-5	CASSRGQGNQPQHF	TGTGCCAGCAGCCGCGGACAGGGCAATCAGCCCCAGCATTTT
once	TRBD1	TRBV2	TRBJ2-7	CASSEGQGIYEQYF	TGTGCCAGCAGTGAGGGACAGGGGATCTACGAGCAGTACTTC
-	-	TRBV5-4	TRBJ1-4	CASSLPGEKLFF	TGTGCCAGCAGCTTGCCGGGTGAAAAACTGTTTTTT
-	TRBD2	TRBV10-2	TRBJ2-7	CASSRTSSYEQYF	TGCGCCAGCAGCCGGACTAGCTCCTACGAGCAGTACTTC
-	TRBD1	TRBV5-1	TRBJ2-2	CASSFGTGGNTGELFF	TGCGCCAGCAGCTTCGGGACAGGCGGTAACACCGGGGAGCTGTTTTTT
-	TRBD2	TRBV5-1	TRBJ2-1	CATQRGDLNNEQFF	TGCGCCACCCAACGGGGGGACCTCAACAATGAGCAGTTCTTC
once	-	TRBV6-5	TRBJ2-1	CASSSPGNEQFF	TGTGCCAGCAGCTCCCCAGGGAATGAGCAGTTCTTC
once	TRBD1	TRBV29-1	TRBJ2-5	CSVEEAGGVETQYF	TGCAGCGTTGAAGAGGCAGGGGGCGTGGAGACCCAGTACTTC
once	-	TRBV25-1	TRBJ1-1	CASSGTSRGEAFF	TGTGCCAGCTCGGGGACATCCCGAGGGGAAGCTTTCTTT
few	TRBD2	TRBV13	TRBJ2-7	CASSNQARGEGYEQYF	TGTGCCAGCAGCAACCAAGCGCGGGGGGAGGGCTACGAGCAGTACTTC
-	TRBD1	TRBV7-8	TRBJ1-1	CASSLDRTMGAFF	TGTGCCAGCAGCTTGGACAGGACCATGGGGGCTTTCTTT
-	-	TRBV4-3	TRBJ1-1	CASSRNLVGNTEAFF	TGCGCCAGCAGCCGCAACTTGGTGGGTAACACTGAAGCTTTCTTT
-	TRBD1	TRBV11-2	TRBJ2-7	CASSRRQGAHLEQYF	TGTGCCAGCTCCCGAAGGCAGGGGGCGCATCTCGAGCAGTACTTC
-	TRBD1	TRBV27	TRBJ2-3	CASSLNRGWADTQYF	TGTGCCAGCAGTTTAAACAGGGGATGGGCAGATACGCAGTATTTT
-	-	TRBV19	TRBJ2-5	CASSFDNQETQYF	TGTGCCAGTAGTTTCGACAATCAAGAGACCCAGTACTTC
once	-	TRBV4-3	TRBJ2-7	CASSHNGPGSYEQYF	TGCGCCAGCAGCCACAACGGCCCCGGCTCCTACGAGCAGTACTTC
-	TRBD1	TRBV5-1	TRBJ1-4	CASSLGQGDEKLFF	TGCGCCAGCAGCCTAGGACAGGGAGATGAAAAACTGTTTTTT
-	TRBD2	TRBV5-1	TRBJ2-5	CASSLDGEGTQYF	TGCGCCAGCAGCTTGGATGGGGAGGGGACCCAGTACTTC
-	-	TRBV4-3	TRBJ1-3	CASSHVPVPHGGLGNTIYF	TGCGCCAGCAGCCATGTACCAGTCCCTCACGGGGGGCTAGGAAACACCATATATTTT
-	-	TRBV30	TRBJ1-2	CAWSVLNSYTF	TGTGCCTGGAGTGTACTCAACAGCTACACCTTC
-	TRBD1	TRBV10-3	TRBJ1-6	CAISTGGNSPLHF	TGTGCCATCAGTACAGGGGGTAATTCACCCCTCCACTTT
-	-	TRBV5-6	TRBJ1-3	CASSGPGTSGNTIYF	TGTGCCAGCAGCGGGCCGGGGACCTCTGGAAACACCATATATTTT
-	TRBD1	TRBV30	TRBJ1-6	CAWSWGTAKTPLHF	TGTGCCTGGAGTTGGGGGACAGCAAAAACTCCCCTCCACTTT
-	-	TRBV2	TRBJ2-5	CASITDEGEETQYF	TGTGCCAGCATCACGGACGAAGGGGAGGAGACCCAGTACTTC
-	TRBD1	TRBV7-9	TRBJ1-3	CASSLPGQSGNTIYF	TGTGCCAGCAGCTTACCGGGACAGTCTGGAAACACCATATATTTT
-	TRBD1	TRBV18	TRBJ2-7	CASSPIGRQGYEQYF	TGTGCCAGCTCACCAATAGGGCGACAGGGGTACGAGCAGTACTTC
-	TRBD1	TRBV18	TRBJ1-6	CASSGQGSGSPLHF	TGTGCCAGCTCAGGACAGGGATCGGGCTCACCCCTCCACTTT
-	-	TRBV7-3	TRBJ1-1	CASSLNADTEAFF	TGTGCCAGCAGCTTAAATGCAGACACTGAAGCTTTCTTT
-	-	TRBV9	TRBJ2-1	CASSSRWGETSYNEQFF	TGTGCCAGCAGCTCGAGGTGGGGCGAAACCTCCTACAATGAGCAGTTCTTC
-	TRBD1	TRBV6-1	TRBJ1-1	CASSMGQGRNTEAFF	TGTGCCAGCAGTATGGGACAGGGGAGAAACACTGAAGCTTTCTTT
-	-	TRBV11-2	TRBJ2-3	CASSLAGTTDTQYF	TGTGCCAGCAGCTTGGCCGGGACCACAGATACGCAGTATTTT
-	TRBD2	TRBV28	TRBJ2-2	CASTSGGTGELFF	TGTGCCAGCACTAGCGGGGGGACCGGGGAGCTGTTTTTT
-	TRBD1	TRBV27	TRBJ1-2	CASSFKGTGGIYGYTF	TGTGCCAGCAGTTTCAAAGGGACAGGAGGGATTTATGGCTACACCTTC
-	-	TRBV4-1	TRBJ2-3	CASSHPPSRSTDTQYF	TGCGCCAGCAGCCACCCCCCGTCCCGGAGCACAGATACGCAGTATTTT
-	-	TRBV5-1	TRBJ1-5	CASSGGGLGRTQPQHF	TGCGCCAGCAGCGGGGGTGGGTTGGGGCGCACTCAGCCCCAGCATTTT
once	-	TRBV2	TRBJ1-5	CASSEIWGWVGNQPQHF	TGTGCCAGCAGTGAAATTTGGGGCTGGGTGGGCAATCAGCCCCAGCATTTT
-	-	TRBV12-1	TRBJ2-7	CASSSVTYEQYF	TGTGCCAGCAGCTCTGTTACCTACGAGCAGTACTTC
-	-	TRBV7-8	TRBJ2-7	CASSSIGRLGEQYF	TGTGCCAGCAGCTCCATTGGCCGCCTCGGCGAGCAGTACTTC
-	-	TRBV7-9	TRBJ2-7	CASSPATWTYEQYF	TGTGCCAGCAGCCCGGCGACATGGACCTACGAGCAGTACTTC
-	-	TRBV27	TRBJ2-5	CASSLGGGTQYF	TGTGCCAGCAGTTTGGGGGGCGGGACCCAGTACTTC
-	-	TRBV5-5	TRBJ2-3	CASSVGLSSTTDTQYF	TGTGCCAGCAGCGTTGGACTGTCCTCAACCACAGATACGCAGTATTTT